The 21 T cell receptor beta chains presented below share a single source sample, sequenced in a study of T-cell reconstitution after alpha-beta-depleted transplantation in children. Preparation of the TCRbeta library was carried out with unique molecular identifiers. TCRdb fed the PCR reads into MiXCR, producing one record per CDR3 protein. The repertoire includes just under 550,000 distinct CDR3 sequences, approximately 20% of them detected once, and approximately 3% sits in the top ten. The starting material was PBMCs from the stem cell graft donor, obtained from the stem cell graft. These TCRs come from a human donor who donated a stem cell graft to a child with acute lymphoblastic leukemia.

This clonotype was seen a handful of times. The chain links TRBV27 to TRBJ2-5, with 11 positions matching TRBD1. Unmatched junction bases numbered 4, after V lost 5 bases and J lost 5 bases. The CDR3 spans 14 residues. Germline CDR1 is MNHEY and CDR2 is SMNVEV (reference sequence). The CDR3 nucleotides are TGTGCCAGCAGTCGCCGGGACAGGGGGGAGACCCAGTACTTC. This sequence encodes CASSRRDRGETQYF.

This chain joins TRBV20-1 and TRBJ2-1, with TRBD2 matching 8 bases. The length of the CDR3 is 14 residues. V shed 4 bases and J 8 bases; nucleotides not matched to a gene: 10. Germline loops: CDR1 DFQATT, CDR2 SNEGSKA (reference sequence). The CDR3 region has the DNA TGCAGTGCTAAGGGGGTAGCGGGATGGGATGAGCAGTTCTTC. Amino acids: CSAKGVAGWDEQFF.

This clonotype was observed a handful of times. The chain carries TRBV27 and TRBJ2-7, with unresolved D. This CDR3 contains 15 residues. Germline V CDR1 and CDR2: MNHEY, SMNVEV (reference sequence). V lost 2 bases to trimming and J lost 6 bases, with 17 bases between them. This CDR3 reads CASSLEAMSTGEQYF. Written as DNA, the CDR3 is TGTGCCAGCAGTTTAGAGGCGATGTCTACCGGCGAGCAGTACTTC.

The CDR3 coding sequence is TGTGCCAGCAGCCCAGGGGCCCGGGGGCGGGAGATGGACACCGGGGAGCTGTTTTTT. Translating it yields CASSPGARGREMDTGELFF. The chain recombines TRBV7-3 with TRBJ2-2; D possibly corresponds to TRBD2 (7 bases). This CDR3 has 19 residues. The V end lost 5 bases, the J end lost 3 bases, and 25 bases lay between the germline ends. Germline lookup yields CDR1 SGHTA and CDR2 FQGTGA. Full variable domain (remainder filled in from reference TRBV7-3 and TRBJ2-2): GAGVSQTPSNKVTEKGKYVELRCDPISGHTALYWYRQSLGQGPEFLIYFQGTGAADDSGLPNDRFFAVRPEGSVSTLKIQRTERGDSAVYLCASSPGARGREMDTGELFFGEGSRLTVL.

The table lists this clonotype with a few counts. This rearrangement joins TRBV29-1 to TRBJ1-4, with D possibly being TRBD1 (6 bases). CDR1 is SQVTM and CDR2 is ANQGSEA in the germline V gene. The CDR3 has 14 amino acids. V dropped 3 bases and J dropped 7 bases, with 15 bases sitting between them. CDR3 bases: TGCAGCGTTGACATCAAGGGGGTGGGTGAAAAACTGTTTTTT. This encodes CSVDIKGVGEKLFF.

The chain joins TRBV27 to TRBJ2-3, with D perhaps given as TRBD1 or TRBD2 (5 bases each). The V gene's germline CDR1 is MNHEY and CDR2 SMNVEV (reference sequence). This CDR3 comprises 17 residues. Trimming took off 4 bases at V and 1 base at J, with 18 bases between the two ends. The CDR3 DNA is TGTGCCAGCAGTTATTGGGGCCGCCCCGGGGGCACAGATACGCAGTATTTT. It encodes CASSYWGRPGGTDTQYF.

This clonotype has only a few counts. This rearrangement joins TRBV29-1 to TRBJ1-4; D is ambiguous. Germline lookup yields CDR1 SQVTM and CDR2 ANQGSEA. This CDR3 spans 13 amino acids. The germline V and J ends were trimmed by 7 bases and 4 bases, with 13 bases remaining between them. Here the CDR3 reads CSAAGSYNEKLFF. The CDR3 DNA reads as TGCAGCGCTGCGGGGTCCTATAATGAAAAACTGTTTTTT. Filled out from reference TRBV29-1 and TRBJ1-4, the complete variable domain reads SAVISQKPSRDICQRGTSLTIQCQVDSQVTMMFWYRQQPGQSLTLIATANQGSEATYESGFVIDKFPISRPNLTFSTLTVSNMSPEDSSIYLCSAAGSYNEKLFFGSGTQLSVL.

The J gene is TRBJ2-7, the V gene TRBV10-3, with 11 bases that match TRBD1. This CDR3 is 14 amino acids long. Germline CDR1 and CDR2: ENHRY and SYGVKD. Trimming cost V 6 bases and J 5 bases; bases outside gene matches: 6. This CDR3 is CAIRGTGGGDEQYF. Written as DNA, the CDR3 is TGTGCCATCAGGGGGACAGGGGGAGGCGACGAGCAGTACTTC.

The chain uses TRBV12-3 or TRBV12-4 and TRBJ1-5; a weak D match, TRBD1 (6 bases). The length of the CDR3 is 16 residues. V dropped 5 bases and J dropped 8 bases, with 22 bases sitting between them. CDR3 nucleotides: TGTGCCAGCAGTCCGGGGGACAAGGGACGCGGGGAGCCCCAGCATTTT. It codes for CASSPGDKGRGEPQHF.

This clonotype has more than one count but fewer than ten. The rearrangement joins TRBV10-3 to TRBJ2-7; D not certain. Germline loops: CDR1 ENHRY, CDR2 SYGVKD. V dropped 5 bases and J dropped 3 bases, with 8 bases sitting between them. The CDR3 spans 12 residues. The CDR3 loop is CAISRTLYEQYF. The DNA of the CDR3 is TGTGCCATCAGTCGGACCCTCTACGAGCAGTACTTC.

This clonotype has only a few counts. The chain is built from TRBV29-1 and TRBJ2-7; TRBD1 or TRBD2 may be the D gene (6 bases each). The CDR3 contains 16 residues. Trimming stripped 6 bases from V and 4 bases from J, with 25 bases between. In germline, CDR1 is SQVTM, CDR2 ANQGSEA. The CDR3 DNA reads as TGCAGCGTGGGGGGACACTCAAGGCCCATGTCGTACGAGCAGTACTTC. This gives the protein CSVGGHSRPMSYEQYF.

The chain uses TRBV15 and TRBJ1-6, with 8 bases matching TRBD1. This CDR3 spans 15 amino acids. The J segment lost 7 bases and the V segment lost 3 bases, leaving 5 bases of the junction unmatched. Germline V lookup: CDR1 LNHNV, CDR2 YYDKDF (reference sequence). DNA for the CDR3: TGTGCCACCAGCAGGGGACAGGCCGTGAATTCACCCCTCCACTTT. Translation gives CATSRGQAVNSPLHF.

The V gene is TRBV24-1, the J gene TRBJ1-5, with D possibly matching TRBD1 (5 bases). V lost 7 bases, J lost 0 bases, and 12 bases lay in between. The CDR3 is made up of 15 amino acids. Germline CDR1 reads KGHDR; CDR2 reads SFDVKD. CDR3 DNA sequence: TGTGCCACCAGCGGGACGGCCTATAGCAATCAGCCCCAGCATTTT. Protein sequence: CATSGTAYSNQPQHF.

This clonotype has just one count. The chain employs TRBV20-1 and TRBJ1-4, with a tentative D call TRBD1 (5 bases). Germline-derived CDR1 and CDR2 are DFQATT and SNEGSKA (reference sequence). Trimming took off 8 bases at V and 6 bases at J, with 22 bases between the two ends. The CDR3 consists of 15 residues. CDR3 sequence (DNA): TGCAGTTGGCCCGTCGGGGGTGGCGCGGATGAAAAACTGTTTTTT. Translating it yields CSWPVGGGADEKLFF.

This clonotype occurred a few times. The genes are TRBV7-9 and TRBJ2-7, with D perhaps being TRBD1 or TRBD2 (5 bases each). This CDR3 comprises 14 residues. CDR1 and CDR2 (germline): SEHNR, FQNEAQ (reference sequence). The V end lost 5 bases, the J end lost 2 bases, and 13 bases lay between the germline ends. DNA of the CDR3: TGTGCCAGCAGCAGCCGGGACGGACCCTACGAGCAGTACTTC. Its protein is CASSSRDGPYEQYF.

The rearrangement joins TRBV30 to TRBJ2-7, with TRBD1 matching over 11 bases. The V segment lost 5 bases and the J segment 3 bases; nucleotides outside the gene matches: 3. The CDR3 spans 13 residues. CDR1 and CDR2 (germline): GTSNPN, SVGIG (reference sequence). As DNA, the CDR3 is TGTGCCTGGTCCGGGACAGGGGGCTACGAGCAGTACTTC. This codes for CAWSGTGGYEQYF.

This sequence joins TRBV3-1 and TRBJ1-3; the match to TRBD1 covers 7 bases. V lost 4 bases, J lost 0 bases, and 3 bases stayed unmatched. CDR1 is LGHDT and CDR2 is YNNKEL in the germline V gene (reference sequence). The CDR3 spans 15 residues. CDR3 coding DNA: TGTGCCAGCAGCCGGGACAGTTCCTCTGGAAACACCATATATTTT. This sequence encodes CASSRDSSSGNTIYF. Based on the CDR3 plus reference TRBV3-1 and TRBJ1-3, the full variable domain is DTAVSQTPKYLVTQMGNDKSIKCEQNLGHDTMYWYKQDSKKFLKIMFSYNNKELIINETVPNRFSPKSPDKAHLNLHINSLELGDSAVYFCASSRDSSSGNTIYFGEGSWLTVV.

The CDR3: CSVPNRGLSSYNEQFF. CDR3 nucleotides: TGCAGCGTCCCCAACAGGGGATTGAGCTCCTACAATGAGCAGTTCTTC. The V call is TRBV29-1, the J call TRBJ2-1, with TRBD1 matching over 7 bases. Trimming took 6 bases from V and 0 from J; bases not matched to a gene: 11. Germline V gene sequence: CDR1 SQVTM, CDR2 ANQGSEA. The CDR3 sequence is 16 residues long.

The chain couples TRBV27 to TRBJ2-7, with D possibly being TRBD1 or TRBD2 (5 bases each). Looked up from germline, CDR1 is MNHEY and CDR2 is SMNVEV (reference sequence). V lost 6 bases and J lost 5, with 17 bases in between. The CDR3 sequence is 14 residues long. CDR3 sequence reads: CASRLRGGGNEQYF. For the CDR3, the DNA is TGTGCCAGCAGATTAAGGGGTGGGGGAAACGAGCAGTACTTC.

This clonotype appeared many times. This rearrangement joins TRBV9 to TRBJ1-2; D is possibly TRBD1 (5 bases). This CDR3 is 14 amino acids long. Germline loops: CDR1 SGDLS, CDR2 YYNGEE. The V end lost 3 bases, the J end lost 2 bases, and 11 bases lay between the germline ends. CDR3 DNA: TGTGCCAGCAGCGGGAGGGGCGGAAACTATGGCTACACCTTC. Protein sequence: CASSGRGGNYGYTF. The full variable domain, rest sourced from reference TRBV9 and TRBJ1-2, is DSGVTQTPKHLITATGQRVTLRCSPRSGDLSVYWYQQSLDQGLQFLIQYYNGEERAKGNILERFSAQQFPDLHSELNLSSLELGDSALYFCASSGRGGNYGYTFGSGTRLTVV.

V and J are TRBV7-8 and TRBJ2-2; the D gene is possibly TRBD1 (6 bases). Per the germline V gene, CDR1 is SGHVS and CDR2 is FQNEAQ. This CDR3 region has 17 residues. The V gene lost 3 bases and the J gene lost 4 bases, with 18 bases spanning the gap. The chain's CDR3 is CASSFSTLTGITGELFF. The CDR3 bases are TGTGCCAGCAGCTTTTCGACTCTGACAGGAATCACCGGGGAGCTGTTTTTT.